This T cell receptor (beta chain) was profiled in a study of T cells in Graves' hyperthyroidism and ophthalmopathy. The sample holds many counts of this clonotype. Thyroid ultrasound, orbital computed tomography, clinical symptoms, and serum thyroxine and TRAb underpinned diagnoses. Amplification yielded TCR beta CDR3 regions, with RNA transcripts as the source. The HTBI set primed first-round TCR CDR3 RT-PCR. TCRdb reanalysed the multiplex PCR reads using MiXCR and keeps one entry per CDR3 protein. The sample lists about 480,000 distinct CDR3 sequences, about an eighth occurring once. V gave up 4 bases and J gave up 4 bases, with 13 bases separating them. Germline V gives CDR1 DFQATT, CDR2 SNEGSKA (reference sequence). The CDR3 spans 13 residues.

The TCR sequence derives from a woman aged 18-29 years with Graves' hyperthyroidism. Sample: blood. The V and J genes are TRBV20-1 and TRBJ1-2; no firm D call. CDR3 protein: CSAKETDTYGYTF. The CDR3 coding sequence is TGCAGTGCTAAAGAGACCGACACCTATGGCTACACCTTC.